The text below deals with one TCR beta chain. Its target is not known. The sample comes from a study of graft-versus-host responses after intestinal transplantation. Here immunoSEQ multiplex PCR was the method, and the copy in TCRdb shows in-frame clones only, minus some. In the table there are some 120,000 clones, over 75% of which are singletons. Germline trimming cut 3 bases from V and 6 bases from J; bases unmatched to any gene: 6. The CDR3 length is 14 residues. Germline CDR1 is SGHDT and CDR2 is YYEEEE. The material sequenced was unstimulated CD4+ T cells sorted from spleen or lymph node cells, taken before intestinal transplant. V is TRBV5-6 and J is TRBJ2-4; 7 bases agree with TRBD2. This receptor was identified in a human donor who received an intestinal transplant. CDR3 nucleotides: TGTGCCAGCAGCTCCACGGGACTAATAAACATTCAGTACTTC. Amino acids: CASSSTGLINIQYF. The full variable domain, completed using reference TRBV5-6 and TRBJ2-4, is DAGVTQSPTHLIKTRGQQVTLRCSPKSGHDTVSWYQQALGQGPQFIFQYYEEEERQRGNFPDRFSGHQFPNYSSELNVNALLLGDSALYLCASSSTGLINIQYFGAGTRLSVL.